The 17 T cell receptor beta chains listed next were all sequenced from one sample in a study of OX40 agonist ivuxolimab in advanced cancers. Sequencing was performed with immunoSEQ multiplex PCR; in TCRdb, only in-frame clones are kept and a portion is missing. The table lists 75,000 to 100,000 clones, under 85% of them singletons. The material sequenced was CD4+ or CD8+ T cells sorted from blood, taken in a trial of the OX40 agonist ivuxolimab. The receptors here all came from an adult with an advanced solid tumor such as melanoma, head and neck, liver or kidney cancer.

The chain joins TRBV7-2 to TRBJ1-3; TRBD1 matches at 7 bases. CDR3 length: 16 amino acids. CDR1 and CDR2 (germline): SGHTA, FQGNSA. J lost 5 bases, V lost 2 bases, and 9 bases had no gene match. CDR3 DNA sequence: TGTGCCAGCAGCTTAACGCAGGGGGTACTGAGAAACACCATATATTTT. Residues: CASSLTQGVLRNTIYF.

This clone appeared many times. This sequence joins TRBV2 and TRBJ2-2; D gene uncertain. The V gene lost 7 bases and the J gene lost 4 bases, with 10 bases spanning the gap. The germline CDR1 and CDR2 sequences are SNHLY and FYNNEI. The CDR3 sequence is 13 residues long. CDR3 nucleotides: TGTGCCAGCACCTTAAGGGTCACCGGGGAGCTGTTTTTT. It codes for CASTLRVTGELFF.

The rearrangement uses TRBV15 and TRBJ1-1; no clear D. Germline values: CDR1 LNHNV, CDR2 YYDKDF (reference sequence). There are 13 residues in the CDR3. The V end lost 3 bases, the J end lost 11 bases, and 16 bases lay between the germline ends. The CDR3 DNA reads as TGTGCCACCAGCAGTGATGTAGAAAGGGAGGCTTTCTTT. Translating it yields CATSSDVEREAFF.

This clone was seen only once. The V gene is TRBV5-1, the J gene TRBJ2-1; TRBD2 agrees at 8 bases. This CDR3 spans 15 amino acids. Trimming cost V 4 bases and J 8 bases; bases outside gene matches: 11. CDR1 is SGHRS and CDR2 is YFSETQ in the germline V gene. The CDR3 DNA reads TGCGCCAGCAGCGAGCGGGAGTCTGTTCGCGATGAGCAGTTCTTC. Its protein product is CASSERESVRDEQFF.

The chain recombines TRBV27 with TRBJ2-1; unclear D gene. Trimming pared 2 bases from V and 4 bases from J, leaving 12 bases between. The CDR3 consists of 15 residues. From germline, CDR1 is MNHEY and CDR2 SMNVEV (reference sequence). CDR3 DNA sequence: TGTGCCAGCAGTTTACTGGCGGAGATATACAATGAGCAGTTCTTC. Translation gives CASSLLAEIYNEQFF.

The rearrangement links TRBV5-1 to TRBJ2-5; D is tentatively TRBD1 or TRBD2 (5 bases each). The length of the CDR3 is 15 residues. Germline CDR1 reads SGHRS; CDR2 reads YFSETQ. Trimming pared 3 bases from V and 2 bases from J, leaving 14 bases between. CDR3 sequence: CASSYPGRLQETQYF. The CDR3 coding sequence is TGCGCCAGCAGCTATCCGGGACGGCTTCAAGAGACCCAGTACTTC. Combining the CDR3 with reference TRBV5-1 and TRBJ2-5 gives the whole variable domain KAGVTQTPRYLIKTRGQQVTLSCSPISGHRSVSWYQQTPGQGLQFLFEYFSETQRNKGNFPGRFSGRQFSNSRSEMNVSTLELGDSALYLCASSYPGRLQETQYFGPGTRLLVL.

V usage is TRBV7-9 and J usage is TRBJ2-1; no reliable D call. The germline V gene encodes CDR1 SEHNR and CDR2 FQNEAQ (reference sequence). V was shortened by 5 bases and J by 10 bases, with 18 bases between the two germline ends. The CDR3 has 14 amino acids. CDR3 residues: CASSAPGLEDEQFF. DNA for the CDR3: TGTGCCAGCAGCGCCCCGGGCCTAGAGGACGAGCAGTTCTTC.

The count of this clone is one. The V call is TRBV4-3, the J call TRBJ2-1; 8 positions match TRBD2. V shed 4 bases and J 2 bases; nucleotides not matched to a gene: 13. The CDR3 is made up of 18 amino acids. Germline V gene data show CDR1 as LGHNA and CDR2 as YSLEER. The CDR3 loop reads CASSPIPLTSGPYNEQFF. The CDR3 region has the DNA TGCGCCAGCAGCCCCATTCCCCTAACTAGCGGCCCCTACAATGAGCAGTTCTTC.

The rearrangement uses TRBV7-2 and TRBJ2-7; weak D call: TRBD2 (5 bases). In germline, CDR1 is SGHTA, CDR2 FQGNSA. CDR3 size: 13 residues. V shed 2 bases and J shed 3 bases, with 8 bases lying between them. As DNA, the CDR3 is TGTGCCAGCAGCTTACTCGAGGGCTACGAGCAGTACTTC. It yields the protein CASSLLEGYEQYF.

This chain connects TRBV9 to TRBJ1-2, with unresolved D. With 0 bases removed from V and 4 bases from J, the gap between germline ends came to 13 bases. Germline values: CDR1 SGDLS, CDR2 YYNGEE. The CDR3 has 15 amino acids. Written as DNA, the CDR3 is TGTGCCAGCAGCGTAGCAACTTATGGTGCCTATGGCTACACCTTC. Its protein is CASSVATYGAYGYTF.

The J gene is TRBJ1-6, the V gene TRBV7-9; D possibly corresponds to TRBD1 (5 bases). V shed 0 bases and J shed 2 bases, with 5 bases lying between them. This CDR3 has 15 amino acids. Per the germline V gene, CDR1 is SEHNR and CDR2 is FQNEAQ (reference sequence). For the CDR3, the DNA is TGTGCCAGCAGCTTAGCGGGGCCCTATAATTCACCCCTCCACTTT. Translating gives CASSLAGPYNSPLHF.

A remark on this clone: No conserved phenylalanine or tryptophan is present at the end of the CDR3, so a read error is the likely explanation. CDR3 loop: CASSLETGGNGYTL. The DNA of the CDR3 is TGCGCCAGCAGCTTGGAGACAGGGGGAAATGGCTACACCCTC. The V call is TRBV5-1, the J call TRBJ1-2; TRBD1 matches at 9 bases. The CDR3 length is 14 residues. J lost 6 bases, V lost 0 bases, and 3 bases had no gene match. Per germline, CDR1 SGHRS and CDR2 YFSETQ.

The chain employs TRBV11-2 and TRBJ2-5, with 7 positions matching TRBD2. CDR3 length: 14 amino acids. V lost 3 bases and J lost 4; bases outside the gene matches: 5. From germline, CDR1 is SGHAT and CDR2 FQNNGV. The CDR3 is CASSLGGLPETQYF. The CDR3 region has the DNA TGTGCCAGCAGCTTGGGGGGACTACCAGAGACCCAGTACTTC.

The chain couples TRBV9 to TRBJ2-1; 12 bases map to TRBD2. The germline V gene has CDR1 SGDLS and CDR2 YYNGEE. After removal of 4 bases from V and 2 bases from J, the junction contained 7 bases not matched to a gene. The CDR3 has 17 amino acids. The DNA of the CDR3 is TGTGCCAGCAGCCCACGACTAGCGGGAGTGGCCTACAATGAGCAGTTCTTC. Translation gives CASSPRLAGVAYNEQFF.

The rearrangement joins TRBV25-1 to TRBJ2-1; TRBD1 agrees at 7 bases. Trimming took 6 bases from V and 5 from J; bases not matched to a gene: 4. Germline lookup yields CDR1 MGHDK and CDR2 SYGVNS. This CDR3 is built from 13 residues. The chain's CDR3 is CASRGQRHNEQFF. In DNA, the CDR3 is TGTGCCAGCAGGGGACAGAGACACAATGAGCAGTTCTTC. Full variable domain (missing parts from reference TRBV25-1 and TRBJ2-1): EADIYQTPRYLVIGTGKKITLECSQTMGHDKMYWYQQDPGMELHLIHYSYGVNSTEKGDLSSESTVSRIRTEHFPLTLESARPSHTSQYLCASRGQRHNEQFFGPGTRLTVL.

This clone was counted between two and nine times. The rearrangement uses TRBV5-4 and TRBJ2-3; D call uncertain. V was trimmed by 4 bases and J by 0 bases, leaving 15 bases between them. The germline V gene encodes CDR1 SGHNT and CDR2 YYREEE (reference sequence). The length of the CDR3 is 16 residues. CDR3 sequence (DNA): TGTGCCAGCAGCCCTGGCCGAGCTGGAAGCACAGATACGCAGTATTTT. Its translation: CASSPGRAGSTDTQYF.

The chain recombines TRBV30 with TRBJ1-1; the D gene is possibly TRBD1 (5 bases). Trimming stripped 4 bases from V and 5 bases from J, with 11 bases between. Germline CDR1 and CDR2: GTSNPN and SVGIG (reference sequence). This CDR3 has 12 residues. Here the CDR3 reads CAWTRAGTEAFF. The DNA of the CDR3 is TGTGCCTGGACCAGGGCTGGGACTGAAGCTTTCTTT.